This T cell receptor (beta chain) is drawn from a study of radiotherapy plus CTLA-4 blockade in lung cancer. CDR1 is SGDLS, CDR2 YYNGEE, per germline. The CDR3 contains 16 residues. Assay: immunoSEQ multiplex PCR; the TCRdb copy retains only in-frame clones and omits some. The data hold about 59,000 clones, with roughly four fifths observed a single time. Treatment of patients with chemo-refractory metastatic non-small-cell lung cancer consisted of focal radiation plus CTLA-4 blockade with ipilimumab. As to this clone: Its antigen is not known. Germline and junction disagree at one end, which may indicate a read error.

Regarding the study as a whole: Early blood T cell clone dynamics, with interferon-beta, were reported to best predict response.

The rearrangement joins TRBV9 to TRBJ2-3, with 15 nucleotides matching TRBD2. The clonotype originates from a human donor with non-small cell lung cancer whose response to radiotherapy plus ipilimumab could not be evaluated. The sample was peripheral blood, taken from a patient treated with radiotherapy plus ipilimumab. This CDR3 reads CASGVGLAGGEDTQYF. CDR3 in DNA: TGTGCCAGCGGCGTCGGACTAGCGGGGGGGGAAGATACGCAGTATTTT.